This paragraph covers one T cell receptor (beta chain) sequence. The clone's antigen remains unknown. Because the CDR3 is missing its conserved closing phenylalanine or tryptophan, this is likely a read error. Donors were approximately 42 systemically healthy Caucasian individuals from Russia aged 6 to 90 years. Ten milliliters of peripheral blood were drawn from each donor into EDTA-treated Vacutainer tubes. Ficoll-Paque density-gradient centrifugation was used to isolate PBMCs, with at least 7 million per sample. Total RNA was extracted from PBMCs with Trizol reagent, with at least 6 micrograms obtained per sample. Naive CD45RAhigh/CD27high T cell percentages were measured by flow cytometry on a PBMC aliquot from every donor. Library generation was performed with 5' RACE. The instrument was an Illumina HiSeq 2500. A second PCR of roughly 6 to 11 cycles was run with a J-beta primer mix and a sample-barcoded 5' primer. Each TCR beta cDNA molecule received a unique molecular identifier from a template-switch 5' adaptor carrying 12 random nucleotides. Each sample yielded at least 2.5 million CDR3-containing paired-end reads. First-strand cDNA synthesis was performed from all RNA using the Mint cDNA synthesis kit, with priming by a TRBC-specific oligonucleotide. Following uracil-DNA glycosylase treatment, all cDNA underwent a first 18-cycle PCR with the universal primers M1SS and BC2_uni_R. Under the source paper's analysis protocol: Each sample was normalized by randomly selecting 1 million high-quality reads, each carrying a distinct molecular identifier. Reads with shared molecular identifiers were discarded instead of being binned into consensus sequences. MiTCR, with a Q25 quality threshold and the strictest error-elimination algorithm, was used for CDR3 identification, clonotype clustering and error correction. Lower-bound total TCR beta diversity was estimated with a nonparametric unseen species model using Euler transformation. TCRdb ran its own pipeline on the public reads, namely fastp trimming at Q25 and MiXCR clone calling, and kept in-frame beta chains. Rows with a matching CDR3 protein are joined into one entry that keeps the most common DNA and genes. TCRdb, not the original authors, processed these V and J calls. The table for this sample lists 1,500,000 or so distinct CDR3 sequences; roughly 43% of them were counted only once. The ten largest clonotypes hold just over 4% of the sample.

CDR1 is given as DFQATT and CDR2 as SNEGSKA, both from the germline V gene (reference sequence). Termini included, the CDR3 measures 14 amino acids. Only the CDR3 DNA is retained, 42 bases long and in frame from the first base. V sheds 6 bases and J sheds 4 bases, leaving 17 bases between their ends. These data originate in a study of blood T cells in healthy people across ages (dated by TCRdb to the mid-2010s). Background for the entire study: In model experiments, template switching captured roughly one uniquely barcoded TCR beta cDNA molecule for every two T cells. Using deep sequencing normalized with unique cDNA molecular identifiers, the study measured how TCR beta repertoire diversity changes with age. Donors were grouped into four age groups: young (average about 15 years), middle-aged (approximately 41), aged (over 55) and long-lived (about 90). Donors of different ages were randomly distributed across sequencing lanes to avoid experimental bias. Using the same blood draw, the study looked at two additional independent replicas of 1 million unique cDNA reads for two donors, one aged 18 to 30 and the other aged 80 or older.

The research as a whole found: Observed TCR beta diversity per million T cells fell roughly linearly with age, and a significant reduction was already apparent by age roughly 40. The CMV infection status of donors was not known, potentially confounding age-related changes in expanded clonotypes. Compared with the aged group, the long-lived group had more naive CD4+ T cells, fewer expanded clones and increased TCR diversity, a pattern suggesting age selection. The percentage of naive T cells measured by flow cytometry correlated strongly with observed TCR beta diversity. Because profiling used bulk unsorted PBMCs, naive and antigen-experienced compartments could not be compared conclusively. Total diversity estimates from one million sequenced T cells were considered lower bounds and underestimates.

The chain is encoded by TRBV20-1 joined to TRBJ2-3, and TRBD2 may be the D gene, going by 5 matching bases. The TCR sequence derives from a woman aged 18 to 35 in good health. The specimen sequenced was blood. The nucleotide sequence reads as follows: TGCAGTGCCCAAGGCCGGGGTTTCGCAGATACGCAGTATGTT. Translation gives CSAQGRGFADTQYV.